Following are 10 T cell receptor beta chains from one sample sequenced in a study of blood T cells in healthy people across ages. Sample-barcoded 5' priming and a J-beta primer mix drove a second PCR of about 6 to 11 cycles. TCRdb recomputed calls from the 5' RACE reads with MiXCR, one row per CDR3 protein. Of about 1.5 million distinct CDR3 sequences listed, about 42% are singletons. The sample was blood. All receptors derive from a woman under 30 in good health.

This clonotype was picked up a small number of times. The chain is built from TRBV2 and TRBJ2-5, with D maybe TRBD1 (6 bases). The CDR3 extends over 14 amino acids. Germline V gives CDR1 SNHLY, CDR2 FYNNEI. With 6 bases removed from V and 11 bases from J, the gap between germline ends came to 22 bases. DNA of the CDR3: TGTGCCAGCAGCGTGAGGGCAGGGGAAGAAGTGCAGTACTTC. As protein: CASSVRAGEEVQYF.

The DNA of the CDR3 is TGCGCCAGCAGCTTGGACGGGACAGGGGCCTACGAGCAGTACTTC. This encodes CASSLDGTGAYEQYF. The chain recombines TRBV5-1 with TRBJ2-7; the match to TRBD1 covers 10 bases. Per the germline V gene, CDR1 is SGHRS and CDR2 is YFSETQ. The CDR3 loop spans 15 amino acids. The V and J ends lost 0 bases and 2 bases, in that order; junction bases with no gene match: 2.

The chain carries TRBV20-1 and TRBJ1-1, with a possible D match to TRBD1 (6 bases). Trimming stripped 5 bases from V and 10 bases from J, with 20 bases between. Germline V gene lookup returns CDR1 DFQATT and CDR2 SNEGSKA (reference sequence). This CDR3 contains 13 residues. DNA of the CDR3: TGCAGTGCTGATGCCGCCAGGGGCTTAGGAGCTTTCTTT. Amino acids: CSADAARGLGAFF.

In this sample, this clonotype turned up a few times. CDR3 sequence: CASSSGLQVDTQYF. CDR3 sequence (DNA): TGTGCCAGCAGTTCGGGACTGCAGGTAGATACGCAGTATTTT. The chain links TRBV27 to TRBJ2-3, with a possible D match to TRBD2 (6 bases). The CDR3 is 14 residues long. V lost 4 bases to trimming and J lost 5 bases, with 13 bases between them. The germline V gene has CDR1 MNHEY and CDR2 SMNVEV (reference sequence).

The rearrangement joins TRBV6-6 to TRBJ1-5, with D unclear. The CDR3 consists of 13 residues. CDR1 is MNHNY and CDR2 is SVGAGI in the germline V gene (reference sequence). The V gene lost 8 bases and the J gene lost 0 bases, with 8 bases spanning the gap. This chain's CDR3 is CASVVYSNQPQHF. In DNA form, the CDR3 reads TGTGCCAGCGTTGTCTATAGCAATCAGCCCCAGCATTTT.

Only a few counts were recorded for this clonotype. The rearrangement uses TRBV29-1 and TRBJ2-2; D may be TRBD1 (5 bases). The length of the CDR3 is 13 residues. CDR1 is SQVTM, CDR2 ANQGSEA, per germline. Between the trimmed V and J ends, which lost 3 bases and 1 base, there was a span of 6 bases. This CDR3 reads CSVEGQNTGELFF. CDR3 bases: TGCAGCGTTGAGGGGCAGAACACCGGGGAGCTGTTTTTT.

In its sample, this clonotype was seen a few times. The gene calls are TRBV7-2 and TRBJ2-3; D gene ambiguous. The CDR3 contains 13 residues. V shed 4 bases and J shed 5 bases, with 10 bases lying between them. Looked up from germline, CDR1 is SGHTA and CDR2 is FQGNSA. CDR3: CASSWRRLDTQYF. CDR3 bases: TGTGCCAGCAGCTGGAGACGCCTAGATACGCAGTATTTT.

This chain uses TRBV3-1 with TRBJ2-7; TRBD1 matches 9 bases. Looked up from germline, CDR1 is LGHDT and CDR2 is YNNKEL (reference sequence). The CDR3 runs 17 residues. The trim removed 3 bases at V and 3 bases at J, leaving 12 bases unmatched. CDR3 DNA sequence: TGTGCCAGCAGCCATGGAAGGGGGGGACAGGGATTCTACGAGCAGTACTTC. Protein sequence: CASSHGRGGQGFYEQYF.

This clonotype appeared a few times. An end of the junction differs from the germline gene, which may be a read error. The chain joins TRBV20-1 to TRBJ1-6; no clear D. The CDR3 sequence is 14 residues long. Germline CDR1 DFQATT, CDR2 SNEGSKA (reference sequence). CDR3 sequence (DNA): TGCAGTGCTAGAGATCCCCTTATTAATTCACCCCCCCACTTT. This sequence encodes CSARDPLINSPPHF.

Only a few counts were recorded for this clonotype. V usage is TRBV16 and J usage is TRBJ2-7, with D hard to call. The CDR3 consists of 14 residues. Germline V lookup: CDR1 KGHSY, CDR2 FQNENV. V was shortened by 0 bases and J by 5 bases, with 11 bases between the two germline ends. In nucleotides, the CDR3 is TGTGCCAGCAGCCAATCTATATCGGTGCACGAGCAGTACTTC. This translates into CASSQSISVHEQYF.